This T cell receptor (beta chain) was obtained from a study of T-cell reconstitution after alpha-beta-depleted transplantation in children. Unmatched junction bases numbered 8, after V lost 4 bases and J lost 5 bases. Germline lookup yields CDR1 SSHAT and CDR2 FNYEAQ (reference sequence). The length of the CDR3 is 16 residues. This clonotype was detected a few times. Unique molecular identifiers were built into the TCRbeta library. MiXCR, run by TCRdb on the PCR reads, gives a single entry per CDR3 protein. The table has hundreds of thousands of distinct CDR3 sequences, approximately 29% seen once; the top ten hold approximately 2.3%.

The source was PBMCs from the stem cell graft donor, collected from the stem cell graft. The chain has TRBV7-7 and TRBJ2-5, with 12 bases matching TRBD2. The receptor was derived from a human donor who donated a stem cell graft to a child with aplastic anemia. CDR3 coding DNA: TGTGCCAGCAGCTCGGTCACTAGCGGGAGGTGGGAGACCCAGTACTTC. This codes for CASSSVTSGRWETQYF.